The 8 T cell receptor beta chains below all came from one sample that was sequenced in a study of shared clonotypes between healthy human individuals. Clones were sequenced by immunoSEQ multiplex PCR, and TCRdb holds only the in-frame ones, with some missing. The profile shows 850,000 to 1,200,000 clones, more than 65% of them singletons. Sequencing was carried out using memory CD4+ T cells sorted from blood. Subset of the sample: CD45RA-negative fraction. These receptors all come from a man aged 18 to 29 in good health.

This clone was counted a few times. This chain joins TRBV5-8 and TRBJ2-7, with D maybe TRBD1 (6 bases). The CDR3 loop spans 15 amino acids. Germline CDR1 and CDR2: SGHTS and YDEGEE. V was trimmed by 3 bases and J by 7 bases, leaving 20 bases between them. The CDR3 DNA is TGTGCCAGCAGCTCTGGGCGTAGGGGGTCGGAGGAGCAGTACTTC. Translated: CASSSGRRGSEEQYF.

This clone was counted only a few times. The chain uses TRBV10-3 and TRBJ2-1; TRBD1 might be the D (5 bases). The CDR3 has 12 amino acids. CDR1 and CDR2 (germline): ENHRY, SYGVKD. Between the trimmed V and J ends, which lost 10 bases and 8 bases, there was a span of 15 bases. CDR3 bases: TGTGCCACCCAGGGTCTTTCGGATGAGCAGTTCTTC. This translates into CATQGLSDEQFF.

The chain carries TRBV5-1 and TRBJ2-2; weak D call: TRBD2 (5 bases). Germline CDR1 and CDR2: SGHRS and YFSETQ. CDR3 length: 17 amino acids. Trimming removed 4 bases from V and 1 base from J, with 17 bases in between. CDR3 in amino acids: CASSPRGLLLNTGELFF. CDR3 DNA sequence: TGCGCCAGCAGCCCCCGCGGACTCTTGCTGAACACCGGGGAGCTGTTTTTT.

This clone has just one count. The rearrangement joins TRBV7-6 to TRBJ1-3, with 8 positions matching TRBD1. The V gene's germline CDR1 is SGHVS and CDR2 FNYEAQ. V lost 6 bases, J lost 0 bases, and 10 bases stayed unmatched. The CDR3 covers 17 residues. The CDR3 bases are TGTGCCAGCAGACGGGACAGGCTAACTATCTCTGGAAACACCATATATTTT. It encodes CASRRDRLTISGNTIYF. Together with reference TRBV7-6 and TRBJ1-3, the CDR3 gives the full variable domain: GAGVSQSPRYKVTKRGQDVALRCDPISGHVSLYWYRQALGQGPEFLTYFNYEAQQDKSGLPNDRFSAERPEGSISTLTIQRTEQRDSAMYRCASRRDRLTISGNTIYFGEGSWLTVV.

The rearrangement links TRBV11-3 to TRBJ2-1, with TRBD1 identical over 10 bases. CDR3 length: 15 residues. With V trimmed by 5 bases and J by 8 bases, 9 bases remained unmatched. Germline V lookup: CDR1 SGHNT, CDR2 YENEEA. The CDR3 DNA reads as TGTGCCAGCAGCCCCGGGACGGGACAGGGGTATGAGCAGTTCTTC. It encodes CASSPGTGQGYEQFF.

The chain recombines TRBV6-1 with TRBJ1-6; tentatively, D is TRBD1 (5 bases). The V gene's germline CDR1 is MNHNS and CDR2 SASEGT. V lost 1 base and J 0 bases, leaving 13 bases between the germline ends. The CDR3 extends over 18 amino acids. The CDR3 sequence is CASSEVLAGRSYNSPLHF. CDR3 DNA: TGTGCCAGCAGTGAAGTCCTGGCAGGGCGCTCCTATAATTCACCCCTCCACTTT.

The chain joins TRBV18 to TRBJ2-1, with 8 bases identical to TRBD1. Germline assignment: CDR1 KGHSH and CDR2 LQKENI. The junction had 6 bases not matched to a gene; V was cut back by 6 bases and J by 2 bases. The length of the CDR3 is 15 residues. CDR3 in amino acids: CASSLDRGAYNEQFF. The CDR3 bases are TGTGCCAGCTCCCTCGACAGGGGAGCCTACAATGAGCAGTTCTTC.

The rearrangement links TRBV7-6 to TRBJ2-7; D is possibly TRBD1 (5 bases). V was trimmed by 5 bases and J by 0 bases, leaving 11 bases between them. The V gene's germline CDR1 is SGHVS and CDR2 FNYEAQ. The CDR3 consists of 14 residues. DNA for the CDR3: TGTGCCAGCAGCCAATTGACAGCCTCCTACGAGCAGTACTTC. This codes for CASSQLTASYEQYF.